This T cell receptor beta chain was profiled in a study of blood T cell repertoires in COVID-19 (TCRdb year 2020). For the study in its entirety: The collaborator samples originated in the United States, Italy and Spain and spanned the acute and convalescent phases of COVID-19. Samples were obtained from the ongoing ImmuneRACE study (first 160 participants) and from about 1,300 subjects provided by 6 global collaborators. Where HLA class I and class II types were available, the types were taken from metadata supplied by the sample provider, not from assay-based typing. The dataset comprised deeply sampled blood TCRbeta repertoires from subjects exposed to, actively infected with, or recovered from COVID-19. Sample metadata almost always included a de-identified subject ID, COVID-19 status, age in years and sex. The material from the prospective study consisted of cDNA or gDNA derived from T cells, B-cell-depleted T cells, or PBMCs. A freely available public database, intended as a resource for researchers studying the immune response to SARS-CoV-2, is where the repertoires were released. Broader findings and caveats from the paper: How much clinical and demographic metadata was included differed by source and by participant, and the metadata was provided uncurated.

One collaborating source in Seattle enrolled patients while the patients were actively infected and followed the patients over time throughout the course of disease. Each collaborating institution followed its own protocols to collect whole blood in K2EDTA tubes. For TCRbeta analysis, collaborators shipped samples in one of three forms: frozen whole blood, isolated PBMCs, or DNA extracted from either of those sample types. TCRbeta CDR3 regions were amplified from genomic DNA by means of the immunoSEQ Assay, a bias-controlled multiplex PCR. The paper's data handling went like this. Nucleated cell counts per sample were estimated from amplification of reference gene primers within the assay. Sequence reads were collapsed and filtered to measure the absolute abundance of every unique TCRbeta CDR3 rearrangement. For each sample, productive Simpson clonality was calculated as the square root of Simpson's diversity index across productive rearrangements. Held by TCRdb, this immuneACCESS table contains in-frame sequences only and omits some clones. Under half of the omission traces to an unresolved V gene where checked; the cause of the rest is unknown. V and J calls and clone size are given by that table; D and trimming were obtained from the DNA. This sample gives about 180,000 clones in total; about 83% of them show up just once. The ten largest clonotypes hold roughly 18% of the sample.

Per the germline V gene (reference sequence), LNHDA is the CDR1 and SQIVND is the CDR2. From the cysteine up to the phenylalanine, the CDR3 has a length of 17 residues. Only CDR3 DNA remains: 51 bases, in frame from the first base. Deletion took 3 bases off V and 3 bases off J, with a span of 17 bases between the germline ends. With regard to this clone: Its antigen is currently not known. Base quality data are lacking; no much larger clone is found one base away.

Material for sequencing was peripheral blood. The receptor chain draws on TRBV19 and TRBJ2-2; the D gene is perhaps TRBD1, from 6 matching bases. This TCR was recovered from a person aged 65-85 years with COVID-19, enrolled during active disease. CDR3 protein: CASSMPLRQVDTGELFF. The DNA sequence is as follows: TGTGCCAGTAGTATGCCCCTTAGACAGGTCGACACCGGGGAGCTGTTTTTT.